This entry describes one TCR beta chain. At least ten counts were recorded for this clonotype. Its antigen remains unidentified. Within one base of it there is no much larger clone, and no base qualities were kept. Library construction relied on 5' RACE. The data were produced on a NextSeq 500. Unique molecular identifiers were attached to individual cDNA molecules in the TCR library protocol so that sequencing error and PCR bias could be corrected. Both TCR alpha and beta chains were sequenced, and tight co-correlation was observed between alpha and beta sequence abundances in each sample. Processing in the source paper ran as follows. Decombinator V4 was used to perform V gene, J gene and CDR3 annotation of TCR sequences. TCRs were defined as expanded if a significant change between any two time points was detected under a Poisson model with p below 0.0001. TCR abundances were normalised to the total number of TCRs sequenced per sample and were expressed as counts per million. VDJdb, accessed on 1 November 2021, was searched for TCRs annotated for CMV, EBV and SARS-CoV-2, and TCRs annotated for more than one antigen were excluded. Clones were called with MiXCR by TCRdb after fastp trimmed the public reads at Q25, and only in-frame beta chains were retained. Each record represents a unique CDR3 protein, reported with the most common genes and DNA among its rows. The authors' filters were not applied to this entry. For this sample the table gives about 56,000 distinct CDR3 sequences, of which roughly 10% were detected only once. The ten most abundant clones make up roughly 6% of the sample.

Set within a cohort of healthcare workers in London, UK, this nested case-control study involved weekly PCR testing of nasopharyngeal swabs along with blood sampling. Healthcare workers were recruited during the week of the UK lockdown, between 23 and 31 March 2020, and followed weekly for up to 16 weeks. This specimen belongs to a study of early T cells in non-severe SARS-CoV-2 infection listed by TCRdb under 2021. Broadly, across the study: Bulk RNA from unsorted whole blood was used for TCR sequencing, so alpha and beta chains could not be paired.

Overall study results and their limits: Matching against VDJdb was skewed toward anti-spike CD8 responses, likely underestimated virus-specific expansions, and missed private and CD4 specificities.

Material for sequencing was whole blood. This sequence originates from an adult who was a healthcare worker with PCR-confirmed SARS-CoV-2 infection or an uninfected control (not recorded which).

The sequence in DNA is TGTGCCAGCTCACCCGCCGGGACCGGGAAGAACACTGAAGCTTTCTTT. The resulting protein is CASSPAGTGKNTEAFF. This sequence uses TRBV18 and TRBJ1-1; possibly the D gene is TRBD1, per 5 matching bases. From a lookup of the germline V gene, CDR1 and CDR2 are KGHSH and LQKENI. The CDR3 contains 16 residues, cysteine and phenylalanine counted. The only DNA kept is the CDR3, 48 bases in frame from the first base. A distance of 15 bases separates the germline ends of V and J, which lose 3 bases and 1 base respectively.